The rows below give T cell receptor beta chains drawn from one sample of a study of siplizumab effects on memory and regulatory T cells. Their antigens remain unidentified. Here immunoSEQ multiplex PCR was the method, and the copy in TCRdb shows in-frame clones only, minus some. The sample lists 8,500 to 10,000 clones, around 40% occurring once. The sample taken for sequencing was CFSE-low (dividing) CD4+ T cells sorted from an allogeneic mixed lymphocyte reaction. These receptors came from a human donor in good health; the cells came from an allogeneic mixed lymphocyte reaction. The CDR3 runs from the conserved cysteine through the conserved F or W. Fields, in order: D gene, J gene, V gene, clone size, CDR3 protein, CDR3 DNA. A D gene is named only where the DNA matches it firmly. Size is omitted from some rows. Given values are once, few, many or a class for expanded clones.

d_call: NA
j_call: TRBJ2-7
v_call: TRBV6-1
clone_size: medium-sized
cdr3_aa: CASLIQQGSQGEQYF
cdr3_nt: TGTGCCAGCCTAATCCAACAGGGATCCCAGGGCGAGCAGTACTTC

d_call: NA
j_call: TRBJ2-2
v_call: TRBV7-9
clone_size: NA
cdr3_aa: CASMARGNTGELFF
cdr3_nt: TGTGCCAGCATGGCCCGGGGGAACACCGGGGAGCTGTTTTTT

d_call: NA
j_call: TRBJ2-7
v_call: TRBV11-3
clone_size: once
cdr3_aa: CASSLAGLPYEQYF
cdr3_nt: TGTGCCAGCAGCTTAGCGGGACTGCCCTACGAGCAGTACTTC

d_call: NA
j_call: TRBJ2-4
v_call: TRBV9
clone_size: medium-sized
cdr3_aa: CASSVSAKNIQYF
cdr3_nt: TGTGCCAGCAGCGTATCGGCCAAAAACATTCAGTACTTC

d_call: TRBD1
j_call: TRBJ2-1
v_call: TRBV5-1
clone_size: few
cdr3_aa: CASSPGQGNYNEQFF
cdr3_nt: TGCGCCAGCAGCCCGGGACAGGGGAATTACAATGAGCAGTTCTTC

d_call: NA
j_call: TRBJ2-3
v_call: TRBV19
clone_size: few
cdr3_aa: CATTGQTSDTQYF
cdr3_nt: TGTGCCACCACGGGACAAACATCAGATACGCAGTATTTT

d_call: NA
j_call: TRBJ1-5
v_call: TRBV18
clone_size: few
cdr3_aa: CASSPQGTGGQPQHF
cdr3_nt: TGTGCCAGCTCGCCTCAGGGGACGGGGGGTCAGCCCCAGCATTTT

d_call: TRBD2
j_call: TRBJ2-7
v_call: TRBV5-8
clone_size: NA
cdr3_aa: CASSLVREGLEQYF
cdr3_nt: TGTGCCAGCAGCTTGGTACGGGAGGGCCTCGAGCAGTACTTC

d_call: NA
j_call: TRBJ1-2
v_call: TRBV6-1
clone_size: NA
cdr3_aa: CASQSGLIYGYTF
cdr3_nt: TGTGCCAGCCAGTCTGGGTTAATCTATGGCTACACCTTC

d_call: NA
j_call: TRBJ2-7
v_call: TRBV7-3
clone_size: few
cdr3_aa: CASSPDGNGLYEQYF
cdr3_nt: TGTGCCAGCAGTCCCGATGGTAACGGTCTCTACGAGCAGTACTTC

d_call: NA
j_call: TRBJ2-1
v_call: TRBV5-4
clone_size: NA
cdr3_aa: CASSVAGPGEQFF
cdr3_nt: TGTGCCAGCAGCGTGGCGGGTCCCGGGGAGCAGTTCTTC

d_call: NA
j_call: TRBJ2-3
v_call: TRBV29-1
clone_size: medium-sized
cdr3_aa: CSVEISGTDTQYF
cdr3_nt: TGCAGCGTTGAAATTAGCGGCACAGATACGCAGTATTTT

d_call: NA
j_call: TRBJ2-2
v_call: TRBV5-4
clone_size: NA
cdr3_aa: CASSLDWSPNTGELFF
cdr3_nt: TGTGCCAGCAGCCTCGATTGGAGCCCGAACACCGGGGAGCTGTTTTTT

d_call: TRBD2
j_call: TRBJ2-5
v_call: TRBV6-5
clone_size: NA
cdr3_aa: CASSQTSGIETQYF
cdr3_nt: TGTGCCAGCAGCCAGACTAGCGGGATAGAGACCCAGTACTTC

d_call: NA
j_call: TRBJ2-1
v_call: TRBV7-2
clone_size: medium-sized
cdr3_aa: CASSLGPAGYNEQFF
cdr3_nt: TGTGCCAGCAGCTTAGGTCCGGCGGGGTACAATGAGCAGTTCTTC

d_call: NA
j_call: TRBJ2-7
v_call: TRBV5-1
clone_size: NA
cdr3_aa: CASNGAVEQYF
cdr3_nt: TGCGCCAGCAATGGGGCAGTCGAGCAGTACTTC

d_call: NA
j_call: TRBJ2-2
v_call: TRBV18
clone_size: few
cdr3_aa: CASSLLKSGELFF
cdr3_nt: TGTGCCAGCTCACTCCTTAAGAGCGGGGAGCTGTTTTTT

d_call: NA
j_call: TRBJ2-2
v_call: TRBV19
clone_size: few
cdr3_aa: CASSPQGYRNTGELFF
cdr3_nt: TGTGCCAGTAGTCCCCAGGGATATAGGAACACCGGGGAGCTGTTTTTT

d_call: TRBD1
j_call: TRBJ1-2
v_call: TRBV5-3
clone_size: NA
cdr3_aa: CASVDRGDYGYTF
cdr3_nt: TGTGCCAGCGTAGACAGGGGGGACTATGGCTACACCTTC

d_call: NA
j_call: TRBJ1-5
v_call: TRBV27
clone_size: few
cdr3_aa: CASSWTRNQPQHF
cdr3_nt: TGTGCCAGCAGTTGGACCCGCAATCAGCCCCAGCATTTT

d_call: NA
j_call: TRBJ2-2
v_call: TRBV7-9
clone_size: NA
cdr3_aa: CASSKGTAANTGELFF
cdr3_nt: TGTGCCAGCAGCAAAGGGACGGCCGCGAACACCGGGGAGCTGTTTTTT

d_call: NA
j_call: TRBJ2-7
v_call: TRBV30
clone_size: medium-sized
cdr3_aa: CAWSVGAIPVQYF
cdr3_nt: TGTGCCTGGAGTGTAGGGGCCATACCTGTGCAGTACTTC

d_call: NA
j_call: TRBJ2-1
v_call: TRBV7-2
clone_size: NA
cdr3_aa: CASSLMHSYNEQFF
cdr3_nt: TGTGCCAGCAGCTTAATGCACTCATACAATGAGCAGTTCTTC

d_call: TRBD1
j_call: TRBJ2-3
v_call: TRBV25-1
clone_size: NA
cdr3_aa: CASSEGQGASDTQYF
cdr3_nt: TGTGCCAGCAGTGAGGGACAGGGGGCGTCAGATACGCAGTATTTT

d_call: NA
j_call: TRBJ2-7
v_call: TRBV6-6
clone_size: NA
cdr3_aa: CASSTPASYEQYF
cdr3_nt: TGTGCCAGCAGTACCCCCGCCAGTTACGAGCAGTACTTC

d_call: NA
j_call: TRBJ1-4
v_call: TRBV7-9
clone_size: NA
cdr3_aa: CASSSRRGATGEKLFF
cdr3_nt: TGTGCCAGCAGCTCCCGCCGAGGCGCGACAGGTGAAAAACTGTTTTTT

d_call: TRBD2
j_call: TRBJ2-2
v_call: TRBV9
clone_size: NA
cdr3_aa: CASSSGLAENTGELFF
cdr3_nt: TGTGCCAGCAGCTCGGGACTAGCGGAGAACACCGGGGAGCTGTTTTTT

d_call: NA
j_call: TRBJ1-2
v_call: TRBV6-1
clone_size: NA
cdr3_aa: CASSGGGAYYGYTF
cdr3_nt: TGTGCCAGCAGTGGCGGAGGCGCGTACTATGGCTACACCTTC

d_call: TRBD1
j_call: TRBJ2-1
v_call: TRBV29-1
clone_size: NA
cdr3_aa: CSVGQGYNEQFF
cdr3_nt: TGCAGCGTCGGACAGGGCTACAATGAGCAGTTCTTC

d_call: NA
j_call: TRBJ1-2
v_call: TRBV4-1
clone_size: NA
cdr3_aa: CASSQQATGSAYGYTF
cdr3_nt: TGCGCCAGCAGCCAGCAAGCGACAGGTAGCGCCTACGGCTACACCTTC

d_call: NA
j_call: TRBJ2-5
v_call: TRBV11-3
clone_size: once
cdr3_aa: CASSLGLGETQYF
cdr3_nt: TGTGCCAGCAGCTTAGGCCTGGGAGAGACCCAGTACTTC

d_call: NA
j_call: TRBJ1-5
v_call: TRBV4-1
clone_size: NA
cdr3_aa: CASSHPASNQPQHF
cdr3_nt: TGCGCCAGCAGCCACCCCGCGAGCAATCAGCCCCAGCATTTT

d_call: TRBD1
j_call: TRBJ2-1
v_call: TRBV5-1
clone_size: NA
cdr3_aa: CASSLLGQGAGEQFF
cdr3_nt: TGCGCCAGCAGCTTGTTAGGACAGGGGGCCGGTGAGCAGTTCTTC

d_call: NA
j_call: TRBJ2-1
v_call: TRBV5-1
clone_size: NA
cdr3_aa: CASSAWRQGRVEQFF
cdr3_nt: TGCGCCAGCAGCGCTTGGAGGCAGGGTCGGGTTGAGCAGTTCTTC

d_call: NA
j_call: TRBJ2-3
v_call: TRBV4-1
clone_size: NA
cdr3_aa: CASSQDPGAEPFYTQYF
cdr3_nt: TGCGCCAGCAGCCAAGACCCGGGGGCAGAGCCCTTTTATACGCAGTATTTT

d_call: NA
j_call: TRBJ2-2
v_call: TRBV4-3
clone_size: NA
cdr3_aa: CASSLWVANTGELFF
cdr3_nt: TGCGCCAGCAGCCTATGGGTTGCGAACACCGGGGAGCTGTTTTTT

d_call: TRBD1
j_call: TRBJ1-2
v_call: TRBV7-3
clone_size: medium-sized
cdr3_aa: CASSAPGGYGYTF
cdr3_nt: TGTGCCAGCAGTGCCCCAGGGGGCTATGGCTACACCTTC

d_call: TRBD1
j_call: TRBJ1-1
v_call: TRBV7-2
clone_size: NA
cdr3_aa: CASSLVRRGTGYMTEAFF
cdr3_nt: TGTGCCAGCAGCTTAGTTAGGAGAGGGACAGGGTATATGACTGAAGCTTTCTTT

d_call: TRBD1
j_call: TRBJ1-1
v_call: TRBV11-2
clone_size: NA
cdr3_aa: CASSLGDRAMVKAFF
cdr3_nt: TGTGCCAGCAGCTTAGGGGACAGGGCGATGGTTAAAGCTTTCTTT

d_call: NA
j_call: TRBJ2-5
v_call: TRBV6-1
clone_size: medium-sized
cdr3_aa: CASSGGVRIGETQYF
cdr3_nt: TGTGCCAGCAGTGGTGGGGTGAGGATCGGGGAGACCCAGTACTTC

d_call: NA
j_call: TRBJ2-5
v_call: TRBV15
clone_size: NA
cdr3_aa: CATSKNTFQETQYF
cdr3_nt: TGTGCCACCAGCAAGAATACCTTCCAAGAGACCCAGTACTTC

d_call: NA
j_call: TRBJ2-5
v_call: TRBV5-1
clone_size: NA
cdr3_aa: CASSLASGREETQYF
cdr3_nt: TGCGCCAGCAGCTTGGCATCAGGGAGAGAAGAGACCCAGTACTTC

d_call: TRBD2
j_call: TRBJ2-3
v_call: TRBV7-8
clone_size: NA
cdr3_aa: CASSYLTSGDTQYF
cdr3_nt: TGTGCCAGCAGCTACCTAACTAGCGGAGATACGCAGTATTTT

d_call: NA
j_call: TRBJ2-7
v_call: TRBV7-2
clone_size: NA
cdr3_aa: CASSPGRTYEQYF
cdr3_nt: TGTGCCAGCAGCCCGGGACGGACATACGAGCAGTACTTC

d_call: NA
j_call: TRBJ2-5
v_call: TRBV5-5
clone_size: few
cdr3_aa: CASSRIRGPKEETQYF
cdr3_nt: TGTGCCAGCAGCCGTATCCGGGGACCGAAGGAAGAGACCCAGTACTTC

d_call: TRBD1
j_call: TRBJ2-7
v_call: TRBV5-8
clone_size: NA
cdr3_aa: CASSFRDRTLYEQYF
cdr3_nt: TGTGCCAGCAGCTTTCGGGACAGGACGCTATACGAGCAGTACTTC

d_call: NA
j_call: TRBJ2-2
v_call: TRBV6-6
clone_size: NA
cdr3_aa: CASITSLGTGELFF
cdr3_nt: TGTGCCAGCATTACTAGTTTAGGCACCGGGGAGCTGTTTTTT

d_call: NA
j_call: TRBJ1-5
v_call: TRBV5-6
clone_size: NA
cdr3_aa: CASSLERGQPQHF
cdr3_nt: TGTGCCAGCAGCTTGGAACGGGGGCAGCCCCAGCATTTT

d_call: TRBD1
j_call: TRBJ2-1
v_call: TRBV18
clone_size: few
cdr3_aa: CASSRGQGSYNEQFF
cdr3_nt: TGTGCCAGCTCGCGTGGACAGGGGAGCTACAATGAGCAGTTCTTC

d_call: NA
j_call: TRBJ2-3
v_call: TRBV28
clone_size: NA
cdr3_aa: CASSPPARTDTQYF
cdr3_nt: TGTGCCAGCAGTCCCCCGGCCCGCACAGATACGCAGTATTTT

d_call: TRBD2
j_call: TRBJ2-3
v_call: TRBV7-2
clone_size: medium-sized
cdr3_aa: CASSLSSGGTDTQYF
cdr3_nt: TGTGCCAGCAGCTTATCTAGCGGAGGCACAGATACGCAGTATTTT

d_call: TRBD2
j_call: TRBJ2-5
v_call: TRBV11-3
clone_size: few
cdr3_aa: CASSLGGGKETQYF
cdr3_nt: TGTGCCAGCAGCTTAGGGGGGGGAAAAGAGACCCAGTACTTC

d_call: TRBD1
j_call: TRBJ1-5
v_call: TRBV19
clone_size: few
cdr3_aa: CASSDRVQPQHF
cdr3_nt: TGTGCCAGTAGTGACAGGGTTCAGCCCCAGCATTTT